This entry features one T cell receptor (beta chain) sequence. Its specificity is not known. The data were obtained in a study of blood T cells in healthy people across ages. CDR1 and CDR2 from the germline V gene are SEHNR and FQNEAQ (reference sequence). V lost 0 bases and J 2 bases, leaving 12 bases between the germline ends. The CDR3 has 16 residues. For every donor, a draw yielded 8.5 to 10 milliliters of peripheral blood. A sample-barcoded 5' primer and a J-beta primer mix were used in a second PCR of about 6 to 11 cycles. TCRdb itself ran the 5' RACE reads through MiXCR, one entry per CDR3 protein. This sample has hundreds of thousands of distinct CDR3 sequences, with roughly 56% found just once. Study observations and caveats: The fall in TCR beta diversity per million T cells was roughly linear with age. Samples with more naive T cells showed higher observed beta diversity. Since the PBMCs were unsorted, naive and antigen-experienced cells could not be conclusively compared.

Sequencing input: blood. The V call is TRBV7-9, the J call TRBJ2-3; D might be TRBD2 (7 bases). The sequence derives from a man aged 40-55 years in good health. The CDR3 sequence is CASSLARGGVTDTQYF. In nucleotides, the CDR3 is TGTGCCAGCAGCTTAGCGCGAGGGGGGGTCACAGATACGCAGTATTTT.